What follows describes a single T cell receptor (beta chain). Antigen unknown. This entry comes from a study of CD4 T cells in relation to SARS-CoV-2 and coronaviruses. Findings of the study overall: Samples before the pandemic and after infection were not matched within any donor.

CD4+ T cells from unexposed donors were obtained before the COVID-19 pandemic (2011-2018). After around nine days of culture, CD4+ T cells were isolated. Unexposed-donor CD4+ T cells were probed with SARS-CoV-2 S/N and four cold-coronavirus spikes, cells permitting. CDR3 size: 16 residues. V trimming: 3 bases; J trimming: 5 bases; junction bases outside the gene matches: 6. Germline V gives CDR1 WNHNN, CDR2 SYGVQD (reference sequence). The protocol was immunoSEQ multiplex PCR, while the TCRdb copy is restricted to in-frame clones and leaves out a portion. Here the sample spans tens of thousands of clones, around 75% being singletons.

The rearrangement uses TRBV10-1 and TRBJ2-5; 13 bases are a match to TRBD2. This clonotype originated in a human donor in good health. The sequenced material came from CD4+ T cells from PBMCs, cultured in vitro. The DNA of the CDR3 is TGCGCCAGCAGTGACCAACTAGCGGGGGGGCCCGAGACCCAGTACTTC. Its protein is CASSDQLAGGPETQYF.